Presented here are 8 T cell receptor beta chains from one specimen sequenced in a study of blood T cell repertoires in COVID-19. Clones were sequenced by immunoSEQ multiplex PCR, and TCRdb holds only the in-frame ones, with some missing. The table lists approximately 270,000 clones, roughly 88% of them singletons. Sequencing was done on a sample of PBMCs or T cells enriched from blood (not recorded which). The receptors come from a woman aged 30 to 39 who had recovered from COVID-19.

The CDR3 DNA reads TGTGCCAGCAGTGAGGGAGGTGAGCAGTTCTTC. It codes for CASSEGGEQFF. This chain uses TRBV2 with TRBJ2-1; possible D gene TRBD2, 6 bases. This CDR3 contains 11 residues. CDR1 SNHLY and CDR2 FYNNEI come from the germline V gene. V was pared by 3 bases and J by 9 bases, with 6 bases between.

The rearrangement uses TRBV2 and TRBJ1-6, with D possibly TRBD1 on 6 matching bases. CDR1 is SNHLY and CDR2 is FYNNEI in the germline V gene. The CDR3 loop spans 15 amino acids. Trimming took 2 bases from V and 7 from J, leaving 12 bases between them. The chain's CDR3 is CASSELTGKNSPLHF. The CDR3 region has the DNA TGTGCCAGCAGTGAACTTACAGGGAAGAATTCACCCCTCCACTTT.

J is TRBJ2-5 and V is TRBV15; 7 nucleotides agree with TRBD2. The CDR3 is made up of 16 amino acids. The trim removed 6 bases at V and 4 bases at J, leaving 14 bases unmatched. CDR1 and CDR2 (germline): LNHNV, YYDKDF (reference sequence). Written as DNA, the CDR3 is TGTGCCACCAGACGGGGGAGCGGGGAACCTCGAGAGACCCAGTACTTC. Protein: CATRRGSGEPRETQYF. Based on the CDR3 plus reference TRBV15 and TRBJ2-5, the full variable domain is DAMVIQNPRYQVTQFGKPVTLSCSQTLNHNVMYWYQQKSSQAPKLLFHYYDKDFNNEADTPDNFQSRRPNTSFCFLDIRSPGLGDTAMYLCATRRGSGEPRETQYFGPGTRLLVL.

V and J are TRBV7-2 and TRBJ1-1; TRBD1 matches 9 bases. The V segment lost 0 bases and the J segment 3 bases; nucleotides outside the gene matches: 5. The V gene's germline CDR1 is SGHTA and CDR2 FQGNSA. CDR3 length: 16 amino acids. CDR3 DNA sequence: TGTGCCAGCAGCTTAGCGACGACAGGGGGATACACTGAAGCTTTCTTT. The encoded protein is CASSLATTGGYTEAFF.

V usage is TRBV19 and J usage is TRBJ2-7; 7 bases are a match to TRBD2. Trimming at V came to 1 base and at J to 1 base, leaving 7 bases not matched to a gene. Germline CDR1 reads LNHDA; CDR2 reads SQIVND (reference sequence). CDR3 length equals 16 residues. The DNA for the CDR3 is TGTGCCAGTAGTATAGCGGCAGGGAGGGGATCCTACGAGCAGTACTTC. It codes for CASSIAAGRGSYEQYF.

This clone was recorded once. The chain is built from TRBV6-5 and TRBJ2-1; 7 positions match TRBD2. V lost 6 bases, J lost 6 bases, and 11 bases stayed unmatched. This CDR3 comprises 15 residues. CDR1 is MNHEY, CDR2 SVGAGI, per germline. The CDR3 loop is CASSTTQRGRNEQFF. The CDR3 DNA reads TGTGCCAGCAGCACTACCCAGCGGGGACGCAATGAGCAGTTCTTC.

The CDR3 DNA sequence: TGTGCCTGGAGTGAGGGACAGGGAACAGATACGCAGTATTTT. This gives the protein CAWSEGQGTDTQYF. The chain employs TRBV30 and TRBJ2-3, with TRBD1 matching over 9 bases. The V gene's germline CDR1 is GTSNPN and CDR2 SVGIG (reference sequence). With V trimmed by 1 base and J by 3 bases, 2 bases remained unmatched. The CDR3 is 14 amino acids.

In regard to this clone: The same CDR3 can be traced to other DNA sequences in this sample. The V and J genes are TRBV5-1 and TRBJ1-3; D is ambiguous. CDR1 SGHRS and CDR2 YFSETQ come from the germline V gene. The length of the CDR3 is 13 residues. Trimming took 4 bases from V and 0 from J, leaving 5 bases between them. The CDR3 spells CASSPGSGNTIYF. DNA of the CDR3: TGCGCCAGCAGCCCAGGCTCTGGAAACACCATATATTTT.